These T cell receptor beta chains were read from a single sample in a study of T cells in Graves' hyperthyroidism and ophthalmopathy. TCRdb called the multiplex PCR reads again in MiXCR, with one record for every CDR3 protein. The profile shows hundreds of thousands of distinct CDR3 sequences, 15% to 20% of them singletons. The sequencing input was blood. Receptors originate from a woman aged 40 to 55 with Graves' ophthalmopathy. The CDR3 runs from the conserved cysteine through the conserved F or W. The order of the fields is D gene, CDR3 length, clone size, V gene, J gene, CDR3 DNA, CDR3 protein. The D gene is left open where the match is weak. The size entry is marked missing in some rows and otherwise reads once, few, many or a size class.

-	13	-	TRBV5-1	TRBJ1-1	TGCGCCAGCAGCGGGCTGGCGGGTATTGAAGCTTTCTTT	CASSGLAGIEAFF
TRBD2	16	few	TRBV5-4	TRBJ2-2	TGTGCCAGCAGCTTGGCCGCTAGCGGGGGGGCCGGGGAGCTGTTTTTT	CASSLAASGGAGELFF
-	16	many	TRBV5-1	TRBJ2-1	TGCGCCAGCAGCACCAGAGGGGCGGCCACATACAATGAGCAGTTCTTC	CASSTRGAATYNEQFF
-	12	few	TRBV25-1	TRBJ2-3	TGTGCCAGCGGTTATAGTCTAGATACGCAGTATTTT	CASGYSLDTQYF
-	13	many	TRBV7-2	TRBJ2-1	TGTGCCAGCAGCTCATACGCCTACAATGAGCAGTTCTTC	CASSSYAYNEQFF
TRBD2	17	-	TRBV15	TRBJ2-1	TGTGCCACCAGCAGACTTGTGGGACTAGCGGGAGACAATGAGCAGTTCTTC	CATSRLVGLAGDNEQFF
TRBD2	14	-	TRBV6-1	TRBJ2-1	TGTGCCAGCAGTGTCGCGGGAGCAGCCAATGAGCAGTTCTTC	CASSVAGAANEQFF
-	14	many	TRBV6-1	TRBJ2-5	TGTGCCAATTCAGTCCCGGGACTTCAAGAGACCCAGTACTTC	CANSVPGLQETQYF
TRBD2	15	many	TRBV3-1	TRBJ2-7	TGTGCCAGCAGCGCGGACAGCGGGAGGGCCGGAGAGCAGTACTTC	CASSADSGRAGEQYF
-	15	few	TRBV7-9	TRBJ1-3	TGTGCCAGCAGCCGATGGGAGCTAACTGGAAACACCATATATTTT	CASSRWELTGNTIYF
-	12	many	TRBV28	TRBJ2-5	TGTGCCAGCAGTTTCGCGGAAGAGACCCAGTACTTC	CASSFAEETQYF
-	12	many	TRBV20-1	TRBJ1-1	TGCAGTGCGACCGGCATTACCCCCGAAGCTTTCTTT	CSATGITPEAFF
-	15	many	TRBV2	TRBJ2-7	TGTGCCAGCAGTCCTACCACCCCGACCAACTACGAGCAGTACTTC	CASSPTTPTNYEQYF
TRBD2	23	-	TRBV5-1	TRBJ2-6	TGCGCCAGCAGCTTGGCCGGCGTTCAACCCCCGGGACTAGCGGGGTCCGGGGCCAACGTCCTGACTTTC	CASSLAGVQPPGLAGSGANVLTF
TRBD1	15	many	TRBV2	TRBJ1-5	TGTGCCAGCAGGGCCGGGACAGGGTACAATCAGCCCCAGCATTTT	CASRAGTGYNQPQHF
-	12	-	TRBV5-6	TRBJ2-7	TGTGCCAGCAGCCTCTACACCGGGGAGCAGTACTTC	CASSLYTGEQYF